The T cell receptor (beta chain) described here comes from a study of blood T cell repertoires in COVID-19. Study-wide background: Samples of COVID-19 (acute and convalescent) were obtained from the United States, Italy and Spain.

TCRdb's table, derived via immunoSEQ multiplex PCR, lists solely in-frame clones and lacks some. The table lists roughly 360,000 clones, roughly 90% of them singletons. The CDR3 runs 20 residues. Deletions cut 8 bases from V and 0 bases from J, with 29 bases between. All enrollees were roughly 18 to 90 years old and from under 25 US areas. This clonotype was sampled from a woman in her 30s with acute COVID-19. Sequencing was carried out using PBMCs or T cells enriched from blood (not recorded which). V and J are TRBV23-1 and TRBJ1-5; D might be TRBD1 (5 bases). Being an ORF, TRBV23-1 has a function that is uncertain. CDR3 amino acids: CASGPLPAGFGNYSNQPQHF. DNA of the CDR3: TGCGCCAGCGGCCCTTTACCCGCAGGGTTTGGTAATTATAGCAATCAGCCCCAGCATTTT.